This is a list of T cell receptor beta chains from one sample in a study of early T cells in non-severe SARS-CoV-2 infection. TCRdb itself ran the 5' RACE reads through MiXCR, one entry per CDR3 protein. The table lists about 36,000 distinct CDR3 sequences, 5.3% of them singletons, with just under 30% in the top ten. Sequencing was done on a sample of whole blood. These TCRs come from an adult who was a healthcare worker with PCR-confirmed SARS-CoV-2 infection or an uninfected control (not recorded which). Both conserved end residues are part of each CDR3. The D gene is left open where the match is weak. Expanded clones get a size class; other rows say once, few or many, or leave the size out.

>many|TRBD1|TRBJ2-7|TRBV30
CAWSFRQGLGYEQYF
TGTGCCTGGAGCTTCCGACAGGGGCTTGGTTACGAGCAGTACTTC
>many|TRBD1|TRBJ1-5|TRBV5-8
CASSSRTGRQPQHF
TGTGCCAGCAGCTCCCGGACAGGACGGCAGCCCCAGCATTTT
>many|TRBD1|TRBJ1-6|TRBV10-3
CAISTGTGTSYNSPLHF
TGTGCCATCAGTACCGGGACAGGGACGTCCTATAATTCACCCCTCCACTTT
>few|.|TRBJ1-3|TRBV11-2
CVSFGAGNTIYF
TGTGTCAGCTTCGGGGCCGGAAACACCATATATTTT
>many|.|TRBJ1-1|TRBV7-2
CASSWERNTEAFF
TGTGCCAGCAGTTGGGAGCGGAACACTGAAGCTTTCTTT
>many|.|TRBJ2-3|TRBV6-5
CASSYRPPRVSTDTQYF
TGTGCCAGCAGTTACCGGCCCCCCAGGGTGAGCACAGATACGCAGTATTTT
>.|.|TRBJ2-3|TRBV30
CAWSSGRTDTQYF
TGTGCCTGGAGTTCCGGCCGCACAGATACGCAGTATTTT
>many|TRBD2|TRBJ2-1|TRBV15
CATSRGALSGMTEQFF
TGTGCCACCAGCAGAGGTGCCCTTAGCGGGATGACTGAGCAGTTCTTC
>many|TRBD2|TRBJ2-5|TRBV2
CASTGAGSLGIETQYF
TGTGCCAGCACGGGAGCGGGGTCCCTGGGGATAGAGACCCAGTACTTC
>few|.|TRBJ1-5|TRBV30
CAWGVQGYQPQHF
TGTGCCTGGGGGGTCCAGGGCTATCAGCCCCAGCATTTT
>many|.|TRBJ1-1|TRBV7-9
CASGRAGEAFF
TGTGCCAGCGGTAGGGCGGGGGAAGCTTTCTTT
>.|TRBD1|TRBJ1-6|TRBV7-2
CASSLGTGVRSPLHF
TGTGCCAGCAGCTTAGGGACAGGGGTGCGATCACCCCTCCACTTT
>few|TRBD2|TRBJ2-2|TRBV2
CASAGTSGRRTSTGELFF
TGTGCCAGCGCCGGGACTAGCGGGAGGAGGACGAGCACCGGGGAGCTGTTTTTT
>many|TRBD1|TRBJ2-5|TRBV11-2
CASSLETGQGIQETQYF
TGTGCCAGCAGCTTAGAGACGGGACAGGGGATACAAGAGACCCAGTACTTC
>many|TRBD2|TRBJ2-1|TRBV25-1
CAARGGTYEQFF
TGTGCCGCACGCGGGGGGACATATGAGCAGTTCTTC
>.|.|TRBJ1-5|TRBV7-2
CASSLGGLRPQHF
TGTGCCAGCAGCTTAGGCGGATTGCGGCCCCAGCATTTT
>many|TRBD2|TRBJ2-5|TRBV12-3/TRBV12-4
CASSQTSGGQETQYF
TGTGCCAGCAGCCAAACTAGCGGGGGGCAAGAGACCCAGTACTTC
>.|.|TRBJ1-5|TRBV28
CASSLPVPNQPQHF
TGTGCCAGCAGTTTACCCGTGCCAAATCAGCCCCAGCATTTT